This entry lists 21 T cell receptor beta chains sequenced from one sample in a study of shared clonotypes between healthy human individuals. TCRdb's copy holds only in-frame clones and misses some; the assay was immunoSEQ multiplex PCR. The sample holds 950,000 to 1,100,000 clones, around 74% seen once. Sequenced: memory CD4+ T cells sorted from blood. Subset specified: CD45RA-negative fraction. These TCRs come from a man aged 18-30 years in good health.

This chain's CDR3 is CASSHYRDAFSYEQYF. CDR3 nucleotide sequence: TGTGCCAGCAGTCACTACCGGGACGCCTTCTCCTACGAGCAGTACTTC. This chain links TRBV7-8 with TRBJ2-7; D assignment may be TRBD1 or TRBD2 (5 bases each). With 6 bases removed from V and 0 bases from J, the gap between germline ends came to 18 bases. Germline CDR1 SGHVS, CDR2 FQNEAQ. The length of the CDR3 is 16 residues.

This clone appeared a single time. This rearrangement joins TRBV19 to TRBJ2-5; 7 nucleotides align to TRBD1. Germline CDR1 and CDR2: LNHDA and SQIVND (reference sequence). Trimming took 4 bases from V and 10 from J; bases not matched to a gene: 15. CDR3 length equals 15 residues. The CDR3 nucleotides are TGTGCCAGTAGTACGCTAGACAGGGATGATGACGTCCAGTACTTC. Translating it yields CASSTLDRDDDVQYF.

The rearrangement uses TRBV6-1 and TRBJ1-1; TRBD1 might be the D (5 bases). V was shortened by 7 bases and J by 0 bases, with 12 bases between the two germline ends. Germline V gene data show CDR1 as MNHNS and CDR2 as SASEGT. The CDR3 runs to 14 residues. The DNA for the CDR3 is TGTGCCAGCATTCCAGGGTGGATGAACACTGAAGCTTTCTTT. It yields the protein CASIPGWMNTEAFF.

The table lists this clone with a few counts. This chain uses TRBV7-2 with TRBJ2-3; D gene unclear. CDR3 size: 11 residues. Germline V lookup: CDR1 SGHTA, CDR2 FQGNSA. Trimming took off 0 bases at V and 11 bases at J, with 6 bases between the two ends. This CDR3 reads CASSLASQQYF. The CDR3 DNA reads as TGTGCCAGCAGCTTAGCCTCTCAGCAGTATTTT.

This chain connects TRBV7-2 to TRBJ2-2, with D possibly matching TRBD1 (6 bases). CDR1 is SGHTA and CDR2 is FQGNSA in the germline V gene. Trimming pared 9 bases from V and 6 bases from J, leaving 8 bases between. The CDR3 totals 11 residues. CDR3 in DNA: TGTGCCAGTCGGACAGCCGGGGAGCTGTTTTTT. This gives the protein CASRTAGELFF. The variable domain in full, completed from reference TRBV7-2 and TRBJ2-2, reads GAGVSQSPSNKVTEKGKDVELRCDPISGHTALYWYRQSLGQGLEFLIYFQGNSAPDKSGLPSDRFSAERTGGSVSTLTIQRTQQEDSAVYLCASRTAGELFFGEGSRLTVL.

This clone has more than one count but fewer than ten. The J gene is TRBJ1-1, the V gene TRBV29-1, with D possibly TRBD1 on 6 matching bases. CDR1 and CDR2 from the germline V gene are SQVTM and ANQGSEA. This CDR3 spans 13 amino acids. V dropped 5 bases and J dropped 8 bases, with 18 bases sitting between them. Here the CDR3 DNA reads TGCAGCGTTCGATCGGGACACTCAAGCGAAGCTTTCTTT. Encoded protein: CSVRSGHSSEAFF.

J is TRBJ2-5 and V is TRBV21-1; TRBD2 is taken as the D call from the table, unchecked against the DNA. TRBV21-1 is listed as a pseudogene. This CDR3 comprises 14 residues. The CDR3 reads CASSKVSGQETQYF. For the CDR3, the DNA is TGTGCCAGCAGCAAAGTGAGCGGCCAAGAGACCCAGTACTTC.

This clone has just one count. The sample contains more than one DNA sequence encoding this CDR3. The V and J genes are TRBV30 and TRBJ1-1; tentative D call: TRBD1 (6 bases). Germline-derived CDR1 and CDR2 are GTSNPN and SVGIG (reference sequence). The CDR3 spans 13 residues. The germline V and J ends were trimmed by 0 bases and 5 bases, with 10 bases remaining between them. The CDR3 is CAWSVQRGTEAFF. CDR3 nucleotides: TGTGCCTGGAGTGTACAGAGGGGGACTGAAGCTTTCTTT.

J is TRBJ2-7 and V is TRBV10-3; 11 bases line up with TRBD2. Per germline, CDR1 ENHRY and CDR2 SYGVKD. J lost 2 bases, V lost 5 bases, and 5 bases had no gene match. The CDR3 extends over 15 amino acids. This chain's CDR3 is CAISTTSGEPYEQYF. For the CDR3, the DNA is TGTGCCATCAGTACGACTAGCGGGGAGCCCTACGAGCAGTACTTC.

J is TRBJ2-4 and V is TRBV5-6; 9 nucleotides line up with TRBD1. The CDR3 is 17 amino acids. In germline, CDR1 is SGHDT, CDR2 YYEEEE. V lost 0 bases and J lost 7; bases outside the gene matches: 11. DNA of the CDR3: TGTGCCAGCAGCTTGGACCCAACTGACAGGGGGAAGAACATTCAGTACTTC. This codes for CASSLDPTDRGKNIQYF.

The chain couples TRBV5-4 to TRBJ1-2, with 8 bases that match TRBD1. CDR1 and CDR2 from the germline V gene are SGHNT and YYREEE (reference sequence). V was clipped by 5 bases and J by 8 bases; unmatched bases: 8. This CDR3 spans 13 amino acids. Written as DNA, the CDR3 is TGTGCCAGCAGTGGTGGCAGGGGGCGGGGCTACACCTTC. Its protein product is CASSGGRGRGYTF.

This clone was seen ten or more times. The chain employs TRBV4-2 and TRBJ2-3; TRBD1 might be the D (6 bases). Deletions cut 1 base from V and 4 bases from J, with 12 bases between. CDR1 is LGHNA and CDR2 is YNFKEQ in the germline V gene. The CDR3 length is 15 residues. CDR3 protein: CASSQGVQGPDTQYF. The CDR3 nucleotides are TGTGCCAGCAGCCAAGGGGTACAGGGCCCAGATACGCAGTATTTT.

V usage is TRBV5-6 and J usage is TRBJ2-3; D perhaps matches TRBD2 (5 bases). V lost 1 base and J lost 3, with 12 bases in between. The CDR3 is made up of 15 amino acids. CDR1 and CDR2 (germline): SGHDT, YYEEEE. This CDR3 reads CASSLPTGGTDTQYF. The CDR3 coding sequence is TGTGCCAGCAGCTTGCCCACCGGCGGGACAGATACGCAGTATTTT.

V gene TRBV2 combines with J gene TRBJ1-1, with TRBD1 matching 7 bases. The V segment lost 4 bases and the J segment 0 bases; nucleotides outside the gene matches: 2. This CDR3 spans 14 amino acids. Germline V gene lookup returns CDR1 SNHLY and CDR2 FYNNEI. The chain's CDR3 is CASSVGGMNTEAFF. CDR3 sequence (DNA): TGTGCCAGCAGTGTAGGGGGCATGAACACTGAAGCTTTCTTT.

The CDR3 spells CASSFGLSNQPQHF. CDR3 sequence (DNA): TGTGCCAGCAGCTTCGGTCTTAGCAATCAGCCCCAGCATTTT. The rearrangement uses TRBV7-2 and TRBJ1-5; D unclear. The CDR3 extends over 14 amino acids. In germline, CDR1 is SGHTA, CDR2 FQGNSA. The V gene lost 3 bases and the J gene lost 0 bases, with 6 bases spanning the gap.

This rearrangement joins TRBV5-1 to TRBJ2-7, with D maybe TRBD2 (6 bases). Germline V gene data show CDR1 as SGHRS and CDR2 as YFSETQ. Trimming left V 7 bases short and J 9 bases short, with 14 bases between. The CDR3 runs 11 residues. CDR3 nucleotides: TGCGCCAGCGGCCTGGAGGGGCCGCAGTACTTC. It codes for CASGLEGPQYF.

V usage is TRBV18 and J usage is TRBJ2-3; no firm D call. CDR1 and CDR2 (germline): KGHSH, LQKENI. V lost 3 bases and J 2 bases, leaving 9 bases between the germline ends. This CDR3 is built from 14 residues. The CDR3 reads CASSPFRDTDTQYF. The CDR3 nucleotides read TGTGCCAGCTCACCTTTTCGTGACACAGATACGCAGTATTTT.

In DNA form, the CDR3 reads TGTGCCAGCAGTTTACCACCGGGTCCCGGGTTTCACTATGGCTACACCTTC. The encoded protein is CASSLPPGPGFHYGYTF. V and J are TRBV28 and TRBJ1-2; D unresolved. Per germline, CDR1 MDHEN and CDR2 SYDVKM. This CDR3 contains 17 residues. V lost 2 bases, J lost 3 bases, and 19 bases lay in between.

In the case of this clone: A read error is possible here, since a much larger clone lies one base away. Other DNA sequences of this sample code for an identical CDR3. The J gene is TRBJ1-3, the V gene TRBV5-8; D uncertain. The CDR3 is 15 residues long. Germline CDR1 and CDR2: SGHTS and YDEGEE. Trimming stripped 0 bases from V and 4 bases from J, with 11 bases between. CDR3 in amino acids: CASSLGRLGGNTIYF. The DNA of the CDR3 is TGTGCCAGCAGCTTGGGTCGCCTCGGCGGAAACACCATATATTTT.

In regard to this clone: Within the sample, other DNA sequences also encode this same CDR3. The rearrangement links TRBV6-1 to TRBJ2-3, with D uncertain. Trimming removed 4 bases from V and 2 bases from J, with 7 bases in between. Germline V gives CDR1 MNHNS, CDR2 SASEGT. The CDR3 runs 13 residues. The CDR3 spells CASSASDTDTQYF. The CDR3 coding sequence is TGTGCCAGCAGTGCTTCGGACACAGATACGCAGTATTTT.

This chain joins TRBV7-2 and TRBJ2-1; D gene uncertain. This CDR3 contains 14 residues. The V gene's germline CDR1 is SGHTA and CDR2 FQGNSA. Trimming pared 3 bases from V and 6 bases from J, leaving 12 bases between. CDR3 DNA sequence: TGTGCCAGCAGCTTGTCGAGAGCCACCAATGAGCAGTTCTTC. Residues: CASSLSRATNEQFF.